One and the same sample provided the 28 T cell receptor beta chains below, sequenced in a study of blood T cell repertoires in COVID-19. TCRdb's table, derived via immunoSEQ multiplex PCR, lists solely in-frame clones and lacks some. The sample has some 200,000 clones, more than 75% seen once; the top ten hold approximately 7.3%. The sample consisted of PBMCs or T cells enriched from blood (not recorded which). These receptors were collected from a man aged 25-40 years in a cohort exposed to, infected with or recovered from COVID-19 (not recorded which).

This chain joins TRBV11-3 and TRBJ2-7, with TRBD1 matching over 7 bases. Germline assignment: CDR1 SGHNT and CDR2 YENEEA. The length of the CDR3 is 12 residues. The V and J ends lost 1 base and 11 bases, in that order; junction bases with no gene match: 5. In DNA form, the CDR3 reads TGTGCCAGCAGCTTAGGAGACAGGGAGAAGTACTTC. Amino acid sequence: CASSLGDREKYF.

This clone was seen only once. J is TRBJ1-4 and V is TRBV28; D unclear. The ends were cut back, 3 bases at V and 4 bases at J, with 9 bases in the middle. Germline V gives CDR1 MDHEN, CDR2 SYDVKM. The CDR3 runs to 14 residues. CDR3 in DNA: TGTGCCAGCAGTTTCTTCTACGGTAATGAAAAACTGTTTTTT. This encodes CASSFFYGNEKLFF.

The sample holds one count of this clone. The rearrangement links TRBV7-2 to TRBJ2-1; 7 positions agree with TRBD2. V dropped 6 bases and J dropped 2; count of bases not matched to a gene: 7. Germline V lookup: CDR1 SGHTA, CDR2 FQGNSA. There are 15 residues in the CDR3. Here the CDR3 DNA reads TGTGCCAGCAGGGTCGGGACTAACACCTACAATGAGCAGTTCTTC. This encodes CASRVGTNTYNEQFF.

The CDR3 DNA reads TGTGCCAGCACCCTTAACACAGACCGTTATGGCTACACCTTC. It translates to CASTLNTDRYGYTF. V usage is TRBV7-9 and J usage is TRBJ1-2; D is unclear. V dropped 7 bases and J dropped 5 bases, with 17 bases sitting between them. The CDR3 runs 14 residues. Germline V gene lookup returns CDR1 SEHNR and CDR2 FQNEAQ (reference sequence).

This chain connects TRBV6-2 or TRBV6-3 to TRBJ2-1; TRBD2 is a possible D gene (6 bases). The CDR3 loop spans 17 amino acids. Germline loops: CDR1 MNHEY, CDR2 SVGEGT. Deletions cut 2 bases from V and 4 bases from J, with 18 bases between. The CDR3 spells CASSYTSSAGRYNEQFF. CDR3 nucleotide sequence: TGTGCCAGCAGTTACACGTCTTCCGCGGGACGGTACAATGAGCAGTTCTTC.

The chain recombines TRBV7-2 with TRBJ2-2, with D possibly matching TRBD2 (5 bases). V dropped 1 base and J dropped 6 bases, with 12 bases sitting between them. The germline gives CDR1 SGHTA, CDR2 FQGNSA. The CDR3 has 15 amino acids. The DNA of the CDR3 is TGTGCCAGCAGCTTAGGAACGGGAATACCCGGGGAGCTGTTTTTT. It encodes CASSLGTGIPGELFF.

This clone has a single count. The V call is TRBV7-3, the J call TRBJ1-5; no clear D. This CDR3 has 14 amino acids. Trimming took 4 bases from V and 4 from J, leaving 11 bases between them. The germline CDR1 and CDR2 sequences are SGHTA and FQGTGA. As DNA, the CDR3 is TGTGCCAGCAGCTCCGGGAGTCCGAATCAGCCCCAGCATTTT. It yields the protein CASSSGSPNQPQHF.

This clone was seen only once. DNA for the CDR3: TGTGCCAGTAGTGGGGTAGCGGGACCGGGGGAGACCCAGTACTTC. Encoded protein: CASSGVAGPGETQYF. The chain is built from TRBV19 and TRBJ2-5; 8 positions agree with TRBD2. V lost 5 bases to trimming and J lost 5 bases; unmatched junction nucleotides: 10. This CDR3 spans 15 amino acids. The germline gives CDR1 LNHDA, CDR2 SQIVND (reference sequence).

The chain recombines TRBV11-2 with TRBJ2-3; D is unclear. The CDR3 covers 15 residues. Germline loops: CDR1 SGHAT, CDR2 FQNNGV. The V and J ends lost 0 bases and 0 bases respectively, with 7 bases between them. This chain's CDR3 is CASSLDTTSTDTQYF. Written as DNA, the CDR3 is TGTGCCAGCAGCTTAGACACCACTAGCACAGATACGCAGTATTTT. Full variable domain (missing parts from reference TRBV11-2 and TRBJ2-3): EAGVAQSPRYKIIEKRQSVAFWCNPISGHATLYWYQQILGQGPKLLIQFQNNGVVDDSQLPKDRFSAERLKGVDSTLKIQPAKLEDSAVYLCASSLDTTSTDTQYFGPGTRLTVL.

The chain couples TRBV7-9 to TRBJ2-1, with TRBD2 identical over 8 bases. The CDR3 consists of 14 residues. Trimming took 6 bases from V and 7 from J; bases not matched to a gene: 8. Per germline, CDR1 SEHNR and CDR2 FQNEAQ (reference sequence). CDR3 in amino acids: CASRFGGALNEQFF. The CDR3 nucleotides are TGTGCCAGCAGGTTCGGGGGGGCGCTGAATGAGCAGTTCTTC.

This chain connects TRBV19 to TRBJ2-2; D gene unclear. The CDR3 spans 15 residues. Germline-derived CDR1 and CDR2 are LNHDA and SQIVND (reference sequence). The V and J ends lost 1 base and 1 base respectively, with 7 bases between them. The DNA of the CDR3 is TGTGCCAGTAGTATAGTTGGGCGGAACACCGGGGAGCTGTTTTTT. Translated, it gives CASSIVGRNTGELFF. Complete variable domain (other parts from reference TRBV19 and TRBJ2-2): DGGITQSPKYLFRKEGQNVTLSCEQNLNHDAMYWYRQDPGQGLRLIYYSQIVNDFQKGDIAEGYSVSREKKESFPLTVTSAQKNPTAFYLCASSIVGRNTGELFFGEGSRLTVL.

The gene calls are TRBV24-1 and TRBJ2-2, with D maybe TRBD1 (6 bases). Germline V lookup: CDR1 KGHDR, CDR2 SFDVKD. The CDR3 has 18 amino acids. V was clipped by 3 bases and J by 1 base, with 17 bases between them. DNA for the CDR3: TGTGCCACCAGTGATCCCCGACTAAAGACAGGGAACACCGGGGAGCTGTTTTTT. Protein: CATSDPRLKTGNTGELFF.

The chain links TRBV7-6 to TRBJ2-1, with 7 bases matching TRBD2. Trimming cost V 1 base and J 11 bases; bases outside gene matches: 14. The CDR3 extends over 16 amino acids. Germline V CDR1 and CDR2: SGHVS, FNYEAQ. CDR3 in amino acids: CASSLGEPGLVYKQFF. The DNA of the CDR3 is TGTGCCAGCAGCTTAGGTGAGCCCGGACTAGTATATAAGCAGTTCTTC.

This chain's CDR3 is CASSQAPGYNYGYTF. As DNA, the CDR3 is TGCGCCAGCAGCCAAGCTCCAGGGTACAACTATGGCTACACCTTC. The chain employs TRBV4-1 and TRBJ1-2, with D perhaps matching TRBD1 (5 bases). The CDR3 loop spans 15 amino acids. Germline-derived CDR1 and CDR2 are MGHRA and YSYEKL. V lost 1 base and J 2 bases, leaving 11 bases between the germline ends.

This chain joins TRBV4-3 and TRBJ2-3; D is unclear. The CDR3 runs 19 residues. Germline CDR1 and CDR2: LGHNA and YSLEER. The V end was cut by 0 bases, the J end by 0 bases, with 19 bases between. Here the CDR3 DNA reads TGCGCCAGCAGCCAAGATCTAAGCCGACTGAGAGGAAGCACAGATACGCAGTATTTT. Protein product: CASSQDLSRLRGSTDTQYF.

This clone was detected a few times. The rearrangement links TRBV11-3 to TRBJ2-7; possible D gene TRBD2, 5 bases. The germline V gene has CDR1 SGHNT and CDR2 YENEEA. V lost 5 bases to trimming and J lost 7 bases, with 12 bases between them. The CDR3 has 12 residues. The CDR3 here is CASSVTPGEQYF. The CDR3 nucleotides read TGTGCCAGCAGCGTGACCCCGGGAGAGCAGTACTTC. Complete variable domain (other parts from reference TRBV11-3 and TRBJ2-7): EAGVVQSPRYKIIEKKQPVAFWCNPISGHNTLYWYLQNLGQGPELLIRYENEEAVDDSQLPKDRFSAERLKGVDSTLKIQPAELGDSAVYLCASSVTPGEQYFGPGTRLTVT.

The rearrangement joins TRBV4-2 to TRBJ2-1, with TRBD1 matching over 12 bases. Germline V gene data show CDR1 as LGHNA and CDR2 as YNFKEQ. This CDR3 region has 17 residues. Trimming removed 1 base from V and 8 bases from J; junction bases left unmatched: 9. The CDR3 bases are TGTGCCAGCAGCCAAGCTCAGTCCGGGACAGGGGGCTATGAGCAGTTCTTC. As protein: CASSQAQSGTGGYEQFF.

The V call is TRBV11-3, the J call TRBJ2-7; maybe TRBD2 (6 bases). The CDR3 consists of 13 residues. Germline loops: CDR1 SGHNT, CDR2 YENEEA. V was trimmed by 2 bases and J by 3 bases, leaving 8 bases between them. The CDR3 region has the DNA TGTGCCAGCAGCTTACGGGGGAGCTACGAGCAGTACTTC. This encodes CASSLRGSYEQYF.

The V and J genes are TRBV27 and TRBJ2-7, with 7 bases identical to TRBD1. This CDR3 is built from 14 residues. Trimming took 2 bases from V and 3 from J; bases not matched to a gene: 4. CDR1 is MNHEY and CDR2 is SMNVEV in the germline V gene (reference sequence). The CDR3 nucleotides are TGTGCCAGCAGTTTAGGGACAGCTATCTACGAGCAGTACTTC. Amino acid sequence: CASSLGTAIYEQYF.

The chain's CDR3 is CASSPRDRVPYEQYF. CDR3 nucleotides: TGTGCCAGTAGTCCCCGGGACAGGGTTCCCTACGAGCAGTACTTC. This chain joins TRBV19 and TRBJ2-7; 9 bases line up with TRBD1. The CDR3 loop spans 15 amino acids. Trimming took 5 bases from V and 2 from J; bases not matched to a gene: 7. CDR1 and CDR2 from the germline V gene are LNHDA and SQIVND (reference sequence).

The chain carries TRBV20-1 and TRBJ1-2; weak D call: TRBD1 (5 bases). There are 14 residues in the CDR3. Germline V lookup: CDR1 DFQATT, CDR2 SNEGSKA (reference sequence). The V gene lost 3 bases and the J gene lost 7 bases, with 18 bases spanning the gap. The CDR3 loop is CSASQPNRPGGYTF. DNA of the CDR3: TGCAGTGCTAGTCAGCCGAACAGGCCGGGTGGCTACACCTTC.

The V and J genes are TRBV9 and TRBJ1-3; D possibly corresponds to TRBD1 (6 bases). The CDR3 sequence is 13 residues long. CDR1 and CDR2 from the germline V gene are SGDLS and YYNGEE. Trimming took off 3 bases at V and 8 bases at J, with 12 bases between the two ends. CDR3 DNA sequence: TGTGCCAGCAGCGAACAGGGTGGGGACACCATATATTTT. This encodes CASSEQGGDTIYF.

The chain links TRBV4-2 to TRBJ1-2, with a tentative D call TRBD1 (6 bases). The CDR3 has 15 residues. With 4 bases removed from V and 10 bases from J, the gap between germline ends came to 22 bases. Germline lookup yields CDR1 LGHNA and CDR2 YNFKEQ. The CDR3 coding sequence is TGTGCCAGCAGCCCCATCATCTTGTCAGGGGCAGACTACACCTTC. Its translation: CASSPIILSGADYTF.

The chain combines TRBV4-3 with TRBJ1-1; the D is unclear. Trimming removed 0 bases at V and 1 base at J, with 9 bases between. This CDR3 region has 15 residues. In germline, CDR1 is LGHNA, CDR2 YSLEER. The CDR3 region is CASSQESWPNTEAFF. DNA of the CDR3: TGCGCCAGCAGCCAAGAAAGTTGGCCGAACACTGAAGCTTTCTTT.

V is TRBV28 and J is TRBJ2-1, with D possibly matching TRBD2 (6 bases). Looked up from germline, CDR1 is MDHEN and CDR2 is SYDVKM. V lost 4 bases and J 0 bases, leaving 22 bases between the germline ends. This CDR3 is built from 19 residues. The CDR3 sequence is CASSSVRLEMTGSYNEQFF. The CDR3 bases are TGTGCCAGCAGTTCCGTTCGACTAGAGATGACGGGCTCCTACAATGAGCAGTTCTTC.

CDR3 in DNA: TGTGCCAGCAGCCAACAAAATTACGAGCAGTACTTC. The encoded protein is CASSQQNYEQYF. This sequence joins TRBV3-1 (or the pseudogene TRBV3-2) and TRBJ2-7; D unresolved. Trimming took 2 bases from V and 4 from J, leaving 6 bases between them. Germline CDR1 LGHDT, CDR2 YNNKEL (reference sequence). The CDR3 loop spans 12 amino acids.

The rearrangement links TRBV3-1 (or the pseudogene TRBV3-2) to TRBJ2-3; TRBD2 matches at 10 bases. CDR3 size: 19 residues. Germline V gives CDR1 LGHDT, CDR2 YNNKEL (reference sequence). The V segment lost 0 bases and the J segment 3 bases; nucleotides outside the gene matches: 12. CDR3 region: CASSQDPFGLAGATDTQYF. The DNA for the CDR3 is TGTGCCAGCAGCCAAGATCCCTTCGGCCTAGCGGGAGCAACAGATACGCAGTATTTT.

The chain carries TRBV7-2 and TRBJ2-1, with TRBD1 identical over 9 bases. The CDR3 is 17 residues long. The germline gives CDR1 SGHTA, CDR2 FQGNSA. J gave up 8 bases and V 5 bases, and 16 bases lay outside the gene matches. The chain's CDR3 is CASSTGTGRLALHEQFF. The CDR3, as DNA: TGTGCCAGCAGCACCGGGACAGGGAGGTTGGCCTTGCATGAGCAGTTCTTC. Using reference TRBV7-2 and TRBJ2-1 for the parts outside the CDR3, the full variable domain is GAGVSQSPSNKVTEKGKDVELRCDPISGHTALYWYRQSLGQGLEFLIYFQGNSAPDKSGLPSDRFSAERTGGSVSTLTIQRTQQEDSAVYLCASSTGTGRLALHEQFFGPGTRLTVL.